Listed below are T cell receptor beta chains from one sample, sequenced in a study of T cell responses to AZD1222 COVID-19 vaccine. Libraries were prepared by immunoSEQ multiplex PCR; TCRdb keeps only in-frame clonotypes and omits some of them. Altogether under 75,000 clones are present, more than 75% being singletons, with the ten largest covering roughly 17%. The sequenced sample was peripheral blood, obtained on day 0 of AZD1222 vaccination. Every receptor here comes from an adult in good health. CDR3s include the opening cysteine and the closing phenylalanine or tryptophan. Each record gives: V gene, J gene, CDR3 protein.

v_gene: TRBV9
j_gene: TRBJ2-7
CDR3aa: CASSVEGGSYEQYF

v_gene: TRBV5-4
j_gene: TRBJ1-1
CDR3aa: CASSVTGNGDTEAFF

v_gene: TRBV4-1
j_gene: TRBJ2-2
CDR3aa: CASSQVQGSDTGELFF

v_gene: TRBV6-5
j_gene: TRBJ2-7
CDR3aa: CASSYSGLDYEQYF

v_gene: TRBV6-4
j_gene: TRBJ2-7
CDR3aa: CASSDSGGVGEQYF

v_gene: TRBV7-8
j_gene: TRBJ1-2
CDR3aa: CASSLAWTDPGDYGYTF

v_gene: TRBV7-2
j_gene: TRBJ1-6
CDR3aa: CASSTGTGGNSPLHF

v_gene: TRBV2
j_gene: TRBJ1-3
CDR3aa: CASSGGPGNTIYF

v_gene: TRBV5-4
j_gene: TRBJ2-7
CDR3aa: CASSRQGGNYEQYF

v_gene: TRBV28
j_gene: TRBJ2-1
CDR3aa: CASSLGASYNEQFF

v_gene: TRBV7-3
j_gene: TRBJ2-2
CDR3aa: CASSSTPGAGELFF

v_gene: TRBV7-2
j_gene: TRBJ1-3
CDR3aa: CASSLPLAHRSGNTIYF

v_gene: TRBV28
j_gene: TRBJ1-1
CDR3aa: CASSWGRTGEAFF

v_gene: TRBV5-5
j_gene: TRBJ1-1
CDR3aa: CASSPFVSRALNTEAFF

v_gene: TRBV30
j_gene: TRBJ2-3
CDR3aa: CAWTLSGPGDTQYF

v_gene: TRBV19
j_gene: TRBJ1-5
CDR3aa: CASQRDSRAGPQHF

v_gene: TRBV27
j_gene: TRBJ1-1
CDR3aa: CASTQTGGSTEAFF

v_gene: TRBV11-3
j_gene: TRBJ1-3
CDR3aa: CASSLRGTFTSKGSGNTIYF

v_gene: TRBV6-4
j_gene: TRBJ2-1
CDR3aa: CASSDGAGGRSSYNEQFF

v_gene: TRBV6-5
j_gene: TRBJ2-4
CDR3aa: CASGFGQGSNIQYF

v_gene: TRBV27
j_gene: TRBJ2-7
CDR3aa: CASSLSLTDRGRKEQYF

v_gene: TRBV6-4
j_gene: TRBJ2-1
CDR3aa: CASSTSGTGGNEQFF

v_gene: TRBV28
j_gene: TRBJ2-7
CDR3aa: CASRVSVEGGYEQYF

v_gene: TRBV6-5
j_gene: TRBJ1-2
CDR3aa: CASSYFRVEGYTF

v_gene: TRBV7-2
j_gene: TRBJ1-1
CDR3aa: CASSSGQDWTEAFF

v_gene: TRBV6-1
j_gene: TRBJ2-3
CDR3aa: CASSEQASSTDTQYF

v_gene: TRBV3-1/TRBV3-2
j_gene: TRBJ1-1
CDR3aa: CASSQGLLPAFF

v_gene: TRBV5-1
j_gene: TRBJ1-1
CDR3aa: CASSLEATGGEAFF

v_gene: TRBV6-5
j_gene: TRBJ1-5
CDR3aa: CASSKHSDNQPQHF

v_gene: TRBV28
j_gene: TRBJ1-1
CDR3aa: CASTPGGGTEAFF

v_gene: TRBV28
j_gene: TRBJ2-7
CDR3aa: CASRGAGGYEQYF

v_gene: TRBV4-1
j_gene: TRBJ2-7
CDR3aa: CASSLKTPGQYEQYF

v_gene: TRBV19
j_gene: TRBJ1-5
CDR3aa: CASSTTGQSNQPQHF

v_gene: TRBV28
j_gene: TRBJ1-5
CDR3aa: CASSRSSQHF

v_gene: TRBV6-5
j_gene: TRBJ1-5
CDR3aa: CVSSATGDQPQHF

v_gene: TRBV5-4
j_gene: TRBJ1-2
CDR3aa: CASSFVGDGYTF

v_gene: TRBV9
j_gene: TRBJ1-1
CDR3aa: CASSVAEQGVAFF

v_gene: TRBV7-6
j_gene: TRBJ2-3
CDR3aa: CASSLVGGSTDTQYF

v_gene: TRBV7-9
j_gene: TRBJ1-2
CDR3aa: CASSLAGLQVHYGYTF

v_gene: TRBV25-1
j_gene: TRBJ1-3
CDR3aa: CASSESPYASGNTIYF

v_gene: TRBV28
j_gene: TRBJ1-2
CDR3aa: CASSAPGTGPEGYTF

v_gene: TRBV11-3
j_gene: TRBJ2-7
CDR3aa: CASSLGLQGEQYF

v_gene: TRBV27
j_gene: TRBJ2-2
CDR3aa: CASSFNTGELFF

v_gene: TRBV19
j_gene: TRBJ1-5
CDR3aa: CASSMSRGSNQPQHF

v_gene: TRBV7-9
j_gene: TRBJ2-7
CDR3aa: CASSSPYEQYF

v_gene: TRBV27
j_gene: TRBJ2-1
CDR3aa: CASSLTALAGINEQFF

v_gene: TRBV7-2
j_gene: TRBJ2-1
CDR3aa: CASSLGSGADEQFF

v_gene: TRBV19
j_gene: TRBJ1-6
CDR3aa: CASSIIGGQGNSPLHF

v_gene: TRBV5-1
j_gene: TRBJ1-2
CDR3aa: CASSLDGTRTNYGYTF

v_gene: TRBV10-3
j_gene: TRBJ1-6
CDR3aa: CAISGTGSWSPLHF

v_gene: TRBV6-5
j_gene: TRBJ1-2
CDR3aa: CASSRREGGYTF

v_gene: TRBV18
j_gene: TRBJ1-6
CDR3aa: CASSPGGARAYSPLHF

v_gene: TRBV18
j_gene: TRBJ1-1
CDR3aa: CASSPNVNTEAFF

v_gene: TRBV28
j_gene: TRBJ2-1
CDR3aa: CASSLMGLGINEQFF

v_gene: TRBV27
j_gene: TRBJ2-5
CDR3aa: CASSPPGLQGGETQYF

v_gene: TRBV19
j_gene: TRBJ2-3
CDR3aa: CASRPQFRTPHTDTQYF

v_gene: TRBV18
j_gene: TRBJ2-5
CDR3aa: CASSPGQQETQYF

v_gene: TRBV7-3
j_gene: TRBJ2-3
CDR3aa: CASSLGRLDTQYF

v_gene: TRBV12-3/TRBV12-4
j_gene: TRBJ1-5
CDR3aa: CASSTGGPQPQHF

v_gene: TRBV30
j_gene: TRBJ2-3
CDR3aa: CAWGLAGVTDTQYF